These 13 T cell receptor beta chains were sequenced from one sample in a study of siplizumab effects on memory and regulatory T cells. Cocultured for 6 to 7 days at 37°C were the mixed lymphocyte reaction cells. The method was immunoSEQ multiplex PCR; TCRdb's version includes in-frame clones alone and lacks a portion of them. Here the sample spans some 7,800 clones, about two fifths being singletons. No cognate antigen is known for these TCRs. Specimen: CFSE-low (dividing) CD8+ T cells sorted from an allogeneic mixed lymphocyte reaction. The receptors were sampled from a human donor in good health; the cells came from an allogeneic mixed lymphocyte reaction.

Worth noting for this clone: A read error may produce the germline difference seen at one junction end. This chain links TRBV7-7 with TRBJ1-1; D is unclear. The CDR3 length is 13 residues. Germline V gene data show CDR1 as SSHAT and CDR2 as FNYEAQ (reference sequence). The CDR3 here is CASSFKDGTEAFF. CDR3 DNA sequence: TGTGCTAGCAGCTTTAAAGATGGCACTGAAGCTTTCTTT.

In this sample, this clone is medium-sized (0.01 to 0.1%). The V call is TRBV21-1, the J call TRBJ2-5; the D call in the table, TRBD2, was not verified against the DNA. TRBV21-1 is given as a pseudogene. The CDR3 loop spans 13 amino acids. CDR3 amino acids: CASSQAGEGQQYF. DNA for the CDR3: TGTGCCAGCAGCCAAGCAGGGGAGGGGCAGCAGTACTTC.

The chain is built from TRBV28 and TRBJ1-1; no reliable D call. The CDR3 totals 13 residues. Germline CDR1 is MDHEN and CDR2 is SYDVKM. V was pared by 5 bases and J by 1 base, with 8 bases between. This CDR3 reads CASSLIWNTEAFF. In nucleotides, the CDR3 is TGTGCCAGCAGTCTAATATGGAACACTGAAGCTTTCTTT.

In this sample, this clone is medium-sized. The V call is TRBV7-9, the J call TRBJ2-1, with unresolved D. The CDR3 has 13 amino acids. The germline V gene has CDR1 SEHNR and CDR2 FQNEAQ (reference sequence). Trimming took off 5 bases at V and 2 bases at J, with 7 bases between the two ends. The CDR3 region is CASSPDTYNEQFF. The DNA of the CDR3 is TGTGCCAGCAGCCCAGACACCTACAATGAGCAGTTCTTC. Supplemented by reference TRBV7-9 and TRBJ2-1, the full variable domain reads DTGVSQNPRHKITKRGQNVTFRCDPISEHNRLYWYRQTLGQGPEFLTYFQNEAQLEKSRLLSDRFSAERPKGSFSTLEIQRTEQGDSAMYLCASSPDTYNEQFFGPGTRLTVL.

Judged by abundance, this clone is medium-sized. In nucleotides, the CDR3 is TGCAGCGTCTGGCATTCCTACGAGCAGTACTTC. Residues: CSVWHSYEQYF. The rearrangement uses TRBV29-1 and TRBJ2-7; unclear D gene. The CDR3 contains 11 residues. The germline CDR1 and CDR2 sequences are SQVTM and ANQGSEA. Trimming cost V 6 bases and J 1 base, with 7 bases left between them.

The chain uses TRBV14 and TRBJ2-7, with D perhaps assigned TRBD1 or TRBD2 (5 bases each). CDR3 length: 14 residues. Per the germline V gene, CDR1 is SGHDN and CDR2 is FVKESK. Trimming stripped 4 bases from V and 1 base from J, with 11 bases between. CDR3 in amino acids: CASSLTGPSYEQYF. CDR3 in DNA: TGTGCCAGCAGCCTCACGGGGCCTTCCTACGAGCAGTACTTC.

This CDR3 reads CASSLGGGMNTEAFF. The CDR3 region has the DNA TGTGCCAGCAGCTTGGGTGGAGGGATGAACACTGAAGCTTTCTTT. The genes are TRBV5-8 and TRBJ1-1; no definite D call. The CDR3 sequence is 15 residues long. V lost 0 bases and J 0 bases, leaving 9 bases between the germline ends. The germline V gene encodes CDR1 SGHTS and CDR2 YDEGEE.

The rearrangement uses TRBV5-6 and TRBJ2-7, with 8 bases matching TRBD1. This CDR3 spans 15 amino acids. J lost 4 bases, V lost 2 bases, and 8 bases had no gene match. Germline V gives CDR1 SGHDT, CDR2 YYEEEE. In DNA, the CDR3 is TGTGCCAGCAGCTTCGAACGAAGGACAGGGTACGAGCAGTACTTC. It codes for CASSFERRTGYEQYF.

In its sample, this clone ranks as medium-sized. The chain uses TRBV29-1 and TRBJ2-3, with a possible D match to TRBD2 (5 bases). The CDR3 has 15 residues. Germline CDR1 reads SQVTM; CDR2 reads ANQGSEA. Trimming cost V 3 bases and J 2 bases, with 15 bases left between them. CDR3 nucleotide sequence: TGCAGCGTTGATCAGCGGAGTAGACTCACAGATACGCAGTATTTT. Encoded protein: CSVDQRSRLTDTQYF.

CDR3 bases: TGTGCCAGCAGTGGGACAGGGGGATTCCCCGGGGAGCTGTTTTTT. Its protein product is CASSGTGGFPGELFF. The chain combines TRBV28 with TRBJ2-2; TRBD1 aligns across 11 bases. The J segment lost 6 bases and the V segment lost 5 bases, leaving 5 bases of the junction unmatched. There are 15 residues in the CDR3. From germline, CDR1 is MDHEN and CDR2 SYDVKM.

This chain uses TRBV4-3 with TRBJ2-7; 9 bases map to TRBD1. The CDR3 covers 16 residues. Germline loops: CDR1 LGHNA, CDR2 YSLEER. V shed 1 base and J 7 bases; nucleotides not matched to a gene: 11. The CDR3 loop is CASSQVYTGTGREQYF. CDR3 coding DNA: TGCGCCAGCAGCCAAGTCTATACCGGGACAGGGAGAGAGCAGTACTTC.

The chain uses TRBV30 and TRBJ2-7, with 9 bases fitting TRBD1. The CDR3 totals 14 residues. Germline CDR1 reads GTSNPN; CDR2 reads SVGIG (reference sequence). The trim removed 8 bases at V and 2 bases at J, leaving 10 bases unmatched. Written as DNA, the CDR3 is TGTGCCAGCAGCTGGGGACAGGGTGCCTACGAGCAGTACTTC. Amino acid sequence: CASSWGQGAYEQYF.

V is TRBV6-5 and J is TRBJ2-1; the D gene could be TRBD1 or TRBD2 (6 bases each). Trimming shortened V by 2 bases and J by 6 bases, and 11 bases separated the two germline ends. Germline CDR1 is MNHEY and CDR2 is SVGAGI. There are 14 residues in the CDR3. The CDR3, as DNA: TGTGCCAGCAGTTACGGGGGGCGCATCAATGAGCAGTTCTTC. It is translated as CASSYGGRINEQFF.